This is a list of T cell receptor beta chains from one sample in a study of precursors of human CD4 cytotoxic T cells. MiXCR, run by TCRdb on the reads, gives a single entry per CDR3 protein. The sample lists about 490 distinct CDR3 sequences; approximately 20% were seen once. Sequences were obtained from memory CD4+ T cells from blood (PBMCs). These receptors were obtained from a human donor in good health. The CDR3 runs from the conserved cysteine through the conserved F or W. The order of the fields is clone size, D gene, V gene, J gene, CDR3 protein, CDR3 DNA. D genes are given only for firm matches. A clone size is listed for some rows: how often the clone was seen (once, few, many), or a class if it is expanded.

clone size: few; D gene: .; V gene: TRBV5-1; J gene: TRBJ1-1; CDR3 protein: CASRDERGGMGTEAFF; CDR3 DNA: TGCGCCAGCAGAGACGAGAGGGGGGGAATGGGAACTGAAGCTTTCTTT
clone size: large; D gene: .; V gene: TRBV4-1; J gene: TRBJ2-7; CDR3 protein: CASSQATVSYEQYF; CDR3 DNA: TGCGCCAGCAGCCAAGCTACCGTCTCCTACGAGCAGTACTTC
clone size: few; D gene: .; V gene: TRBV20-1; J gene: TRBJ2-3; CDR3 protein: CSATQGTDTQYF; CDR3 DNA: TGCAGTGCTACTCAGGGCACAGATACGCAGTATTTT
clone size: large; D gene: TRBD1; V gene: TRBV18; J gene: TRBJ1-6; CDR3 protein: CASSPGQENSPLHF; CDR3 DNA: TGTGCCAGCTCACCGGGACAGGAAAATTCACCCCTCCACTTT
clone size: large; D gene: .; V gene: TRBV7-3; J gene: TRBJ1-6; CDR3 protein: CASSPHSGSPLHF; CDR3 DNA: TGTGCCAGCAGCCCCCACTCAGGATCACCCCTCCACTTT
clone size: large; D gene: .; V gene: TRBV5-1; J gene: TRBJ2-5; CDR3 protein: CASSLLSGQETQYF; CDR3 DNA: TGCGCCAGCAGCTTATTGTCAGGTCAAGAGACCCAGTACTTC
clone size: .; D gene: TRBD1; V gene: TRBV20-1; J gene: TRBJ1-6; CDR3 protein: CSTPIDTGADSPLHF; CDR3 DNA: TGCAGTACCCCCATCGACACAGGGGCCGATTCACCCCTCCACTTT
clone size: few; D gene: .; V gene: TRBV9; J gene: TRBJ2-1; CDR3 protein: CASTHQGNIYNEQFF; CDR3 DNA: TGTGCCAGCACCCATCAGGGGAACATCTACAATGAGCAGTTCTTC
clone size: .; D gene: TRBD2; V gene: TRBV20-1; J gene: TRBJ2-2; CDR3 protein: CSAPRGVTGELFF; CDR3 DNA: TGCAGTGCCCCCCGGGGGGTTACCGGGGAGCTGTTTTTT
clone size: few; D gene: TRBD1; V gene: TRBV19; J gene: TRBJ1-5; CDR3 protein: CASKGAGGTIKPQHF; CDR3 DNA: TGTGCCAGTAAAGGGGCAGGGGGTACGATAAAGCCCCAGCATTTT
clone size: .; D gene: .; V gene: TRBV12-3/TRBV12-4; J gene: TRBJ1-1; CDR3 protein: CASRERTAEAFF; CDR3 DNA: TGTGCCAGCAGGGAAAGGACCGCTGAAGCTTTCTTT
clone size: large; D gene: .; V gene: TRBV7-2; J gene: TRBJ2-2; CDR3 protein: CASSSLFTGELFF; CDR3 DNA: TGTGCCAGCAGCTCGTTGTTCACCGGGGAGCTGTTTTTT
clone size: .; D gene: TRBD2; V gene: TRBV4-1; J gene: TRBJ2-1; CDR3 protein: CASSQDATKLGSGSHNEQFF; CDR3 DNA: TGCGCCAGCAGCCAAGATGCGACGAAGTTGGGGAGCGGGAGCCACAATGAGCAGTTCTTC
clone size: .; D gene: TRBD2; V gene: TRBV7-8; J gene: TRBJ2-1; CDR3 protein: CASQESGGNTRDEQFF; CDR3 DNA: TGTGCCAGCCAGGAAAGCGGGGGGAATACGCGCGATGAGCAGTTCTTC
clone size: .; D gene: TRBD2; V gene: TRBV20-1; J gene: TRBJ2-1; CDR3 protein: CSARTSGRANDEQFF; CDR3 DNA: TGCAGTGCACGGACTAGCGGGAGGGCCAACGATGAGCAGTTCTTC
clone size: few; D gene: TRBD2; V gene: TRBV20-1; J gene: TRBJ2-3; CDR3 protein: CSVWQRGRTDTQYF; CDR3 DNA: TGCAGTGTTTGGCAGCGGGGTCGCACAGATACGCAGTATTTT
clone size: .; D gene: TRBD2; V gene: TRBV6-5; J gene: TRBJ2-2; CDR3 protein: CASLREFRLAGELFF; CDR3 DNA: TGTGCCAGCCTCCGGGAGTTTCGACTAGCGGGGGAGCTGTTTTTT
clone size: few; D gene: TRBD1; V gene: TRBV13; J gene: TRBJ1-2; CDR3 protein: CASSTSPGGRGYTF; CDR3 DNA: TGTGCCAGCAGCACCAGCCCAGGGGGCCGGGGCTACACCTTC
clone size: few; D gene: .; V gene: TRBV4-2; J gene: TRBJ1-2; CDR3 protein: CASSQEIGTRGYGYTF; CDR3 DNA: TGTGCCAGCAGCCAAGAGATAGGCACGAGAGGGTATGGCTACACCTTC
clone size: large; D gene: TRBD2; V gene: TRBV18; J gene: TRBJ2-1; CDR3 protein: CASSPGAGNEQFF; CDR3 DNA: TGTGCCAGCTCACCGGGAGCGGGGAATGAGCAGTTCTTC